This is a list of T cell receptor beta chains from one sample in a study of cytomegalovirus exposure and HLA in healthy donors. The data were produced by immunoSEQ multiplex PCR, yet TCRdb's version contains in-frame clones alone and is incomplete. The top ten hold roughly 1.2% of the sample, which has around 190,000 clones, about 81% seen once. Sequences were obtained from PBMCs. These TCRs come from a woman aged 25 to 45 in good health and CMV-seronegative. Both conserved end residues are part of each CDR3. A D gene is named only where the DNA matches it firmly. For some rows the clone size is stated as once, few or many, or as a class when expanded; others skip it.

D: TRBD1
size: -
V: TRBV19
J: TRBJ1-1
DNA: TGTGCCAGTAGCCGACAGGGGACTGCCGCTGAAGCTTTCTTT
CDR3: CASSRQGTAAEAFF

D: -
size: -
V: TRBV6-5
J: TRBJ1-1
DNA: TGTGCCAGCAGTTACTCGCCGACAGTGAACACTGAAGCTTTCTTT
CDR3: CASSYSPTVNTEAFF

D: TRBD2
size: -
V: TRBV9
J: TRBJ2-7
DNA: TGTGCCAGCAGCGTAGGGGGTAGCGGGGGGCCCTACGAGCAGTACTTC
CDR3: CASSVGGSGGPYEQYF

D: -
size: -
V: TRBV6-1
J: TRBJ2-3
DNA: TGTGCCAGCGGGCGGAGGGGCACAGATACGCAGTATTTT
CDR3: CASGRRGTDTQYF

D: -
size: few
V: TRBV13
J: TRBJ2-2
DNA: TGTGCCAGCAGCCCTGGGGGGAGGTCCACCGGGGAGCTGTTTTTT
CDR3: CASSPGGRSTGELFF

D: TRBD1
size: few
V: TRBV6-1
J: TRBJ1-6
DNA: TGTGCCAGCAGTGCGGACAGGGTTTTGATTTCACCCCTCCACTTT
CDR3: CASSADRVLISPLHF

D: -
size: -
V: TRBV28
J: TRBJ2-3
DNA: TGTGCCAGCAGTTCAGGGTGGGGAGATACGCAGTATTTT
CDR3: CASSSGWGDTQYF

D: TRBD2
size: -
V: TRBV30
J: TRBJ2-1
DNA: TGTGCCTGGAGTCCCGGGCTAGCGGGGGGGGACAATGAGCAGTTCTTC
CDR3: CAWSPGLAGGDNEQFF

D: -
size: -
V: TRBV18
J: TRBJ1-1
DNA: TGTGCCAGCTCATCAAGGGGCGGTGAAGCTTTCTTT
CDR3: CASSSRGGEAFF

D: -
size: many
V: TRBV30
J: TRBJ2-3
DNA: TGTGCCTGGGAAGGGGCTGCAGATACGCAGTATTTT
CDR3: CAWEGAADTQYF

D: -
size: -
V: TRBV28
J: TRBJ1-2
DNA: TGTGCCAGCAGTCACCTCGTTGGGCAGGGACTTTATGGCTACACCTTC
CDR3: CASSHLVGQGLYGYTF

D: -
size: -
V: TRBV7-6
J: TRBJ1-1
DNA: TGTGCCAGCAGCGAGCAATTGAACACTGAAGCTTTCTTT
CDR3: CASSEQLNTEAFF

D: -
size: -
V: TRBV6-1
J: TRBJ1-3
DNA: TGTGCCAGCAGTGAAGCGGCGAGGACCGGGGACACCATATATTTT
CDR3: CASSEAARTGDTIYF

D: TRBD1
size: -
V: TRBV27
J: TRBJ1-2
DNA: TGTGCCAGCAGTTCCACAGGGGCTAACTATGGCTACACCTTC
CDR3: CASSSTGANYGYTF

D: -
size: -
V: TRBV7-9
J: TRBJ1-1
DNA: TGTGCCAGCAGCCAACACCTGGACACTGAAGCTTTCTTT
CDR3: CASSQHLDTEAFF

D: -
size: -
V: TRBV6-4
J: TRBJ1-1
DNA: TGTGCCAGCAGTGCGACGGGACATATGAACACTGAAGCTTTCTTT
CDR3: CASSATGHMNTEAFF

D: -
size: -
V: TRBV2
J: TRBJ1-1
DNA: TGTGCCAGCAGGGCCCTCGGAGGAAACACTGAAGCTTTCTTT
CDR3: CASRALGGNTEAFF

D: TRBD1
size: -
V: TRBV6-4
J: TRBJ2-3
DNA: TGTGCCAGCGCCCCGGACAGGGGGCAGACAGATACGCAGTATTTT
CDR3: CASAPDRGQTDTQYF

D: -
size: -
V: TRBV7-3
J: TRBJ2-1
DNA: TGTGCCAGCAGCCCCCAGACTAGCTACAATGAGCAGTTCTTC
CDR3: CASSPQTSYNEQFF

D: -
size: -
V: TRBV10-2
J: TRBJ1-3
DNA: TGCGCCAGCAGTGCCCTGGAGTCTGGAAACACCATATATTTT
CDR3: CASSALESGNTIYF

D: TRBD2
size: -
V: TRBV29-1
J: TRBJ2-1
DNA: TGCAGCGTTTGTACTTGGCGGGGGGGCAATGAGCAGTTCTTC
CDR3: CSVCTWRGGNEQFF

D: TRBD2
size: few
V: TRBV6-5
J: TRBJ2-7
DNA: TGTGCCAGCACCCAAACTAGCGGGAGATACGAGCAGTACTTC
CDR3: CASTQTSGRYEQYF

D: -
size: -
V: TRBV5-4
J: TRBJ1-1
DNA: TGTGCCAGCAGCTGGGGGCAGGGTAGTAGCACTGAAGCTTTCTTT
CDR3: CASSWGQGSSTEAFF

D: -
size: -
V: TRBV28
J: TRBJ1-1
DNA: TGTGCCAGCAGGAAGCCCTGGTGGACTGAAGCTTTCTTT
CDR3: CASRKPWWTEAFF

D: TRBD2
size: -
V: TRBV6-5
J: TRBJ2-3
DNA: TGTGCCAGCAGTTTCGAAAAGCGGGGGAGCTTAGATACGCAGTATTTT
CDR3: CASSFEKRGSLDTQYF

D: -
size: -
V: TRBV4-1
J: TRBJ1-2
DNA: TGCGCCAGCAGCCAAGCCGAGATTATCGCTAACTATGGCTACACCTTC
CDR3: CASSQAEIIANYGYTF

D: TRBD1
size: -
V: TRBV19
J: TRBJ1-5
DNA: TGTGCCAGTAGTCCTTGGGACAGGGGGCTGGATCAGCCCCAGCATTTT
CDR3: CASSPWDRGLDQPQHF

D: -
size: -
V: TRBV2
J: TRBJ1-4
DNA: TGTGCCAGCACCTGGGGCCTTAATGAAAAACTGTTTTTT
CDR3: CASTWGLNEKLFF

D: TRBD1
size: -
V: TRBV7-9
J: TRBJ1-2
DNA: TGTGCCAGCAGCCCGATGACCGACAGGGTCCTATATGGCTACACCTTC
CDR3: CASSPMTDRVLYGYTF

D: -
size: -
V: TRBV6-5
J: TRBJ1-5
DNA: TGTGCCAGCAGTGCGGGGGGCAATCAGCCCCAGCATTTT
CDR3: CASSAGGNQPQHF

D: -
size: -
V: TRBV19
J: TRBJ1-5
DNA: TGTGCCAGTAGTATTCTGGGGGCGCTGACTACCCAGCATTTT
CDR3: CASSILGALTTQHF

D: -
size: -
V: TRBV6-5
J: TRBJ2-5
DNA: TGTGCCAGCAGTCCCCTGACTAGTAGAGAGACCCAGTACTTC
CDR3: CASSPLTSRETQYF

D: -
size: -
V: TRBV5-1
J: TRBJ1-3
DNA: TGCGCCAGCAGCTCCACCCAGGGTGACGGAAACACCATATATTTT
CDR3: CASSSTQGDGNTIYF

D: TRBD2
size: -
V: TRBV9
J: TRBJ2-3
DNA: TGTGCCAGCAGCGGTAACTCAGGACCGCGGGGGACAGATACGCAGTATTTT
CDR3: CASSGNSGPRGTDTQYF

D: -
size: once
V: TRBV6-1
J: TRBJ2-3
DNA: TGTGCCAGCAGTGAAGCGCTTCAGGGCTTCACAGATACGCAGTATTTT
CDR3: CASSEALQGFTDTQYF

D: TRBD1
size: once
V: TRBV5-1
J: TRBJ2-3
DNA: TGCGCCAGCAGCCCCGGGGACAGGGATACGCAGTATTTT
CDR3: CASSPGDRDTQYF

D: TRBD2
size: -
V: TRBV14
J: TRBJ2-7
DNA: TGTGCCAGCAGCCAAGGAACTAGCGGGGTATACGAGCAGTACTTC
CDR3: CASSQGTSGVYEQYF

D: TRBD1
size: -
V: TRBV11-3
J: TRBJ2-5
DNA: TGTGCCAGCAGCTTGGACAGGGGTTTGGGAGAGACCCAGTACTTC
CDR3: CASSLDRGLGETQYF

D: -
size: -
V: TRBV14
J: TRBJ1-3
DNA: TGTGCCAGCAGCCCTAGCCTGCATCCTGGAAACACCATATATTTT
CDR3: CASSPSLHPGNTIYF